This paragraph reports one T cell receptor beta chain. The assay was immunoSEQ multiplex PCR, and TCRdb's table has in-frame clones only and misses some. Of 100,000 to 150,000 clones in the sample, 92% are singletons; the top ten hold approximately 2%. The record originates from a study of control samples from healthy donors and cancer patients. Between the trimmed V and J ends, which lost 3 bases and 1 base, there was a span of 12 bases. The germline gives CDR1 LNHDA, CDR2 SQIVND (reference sequence). The CDR3 runs to 16 residues. The chain combines TRBV19 with TRBJ2-2; the D is unclear. Sequencing input: blood. This TCR came from a woman between 45 and 60 years old in good health. This CDR3 reads CASSIKASMNTGELFF. The CDR3 nucleotides read TGTGCCAGTAGTATCAAGGCCTCTATGAACACCGGGGAGCTGTTTTTT. Full variable domain (remainder filled in from reference TRBV19 and TRBJ2-2): DGGITQSPKYLFRKEGQNVTLSCEQNLNHDAMYWYRQDPGQGLRLIYYSQIVNDFQKGDIAEGYSVSREKKESFPLTVTSAQKNPTAFYLCASSIKASMNTGELFFGEGSRLTVL.